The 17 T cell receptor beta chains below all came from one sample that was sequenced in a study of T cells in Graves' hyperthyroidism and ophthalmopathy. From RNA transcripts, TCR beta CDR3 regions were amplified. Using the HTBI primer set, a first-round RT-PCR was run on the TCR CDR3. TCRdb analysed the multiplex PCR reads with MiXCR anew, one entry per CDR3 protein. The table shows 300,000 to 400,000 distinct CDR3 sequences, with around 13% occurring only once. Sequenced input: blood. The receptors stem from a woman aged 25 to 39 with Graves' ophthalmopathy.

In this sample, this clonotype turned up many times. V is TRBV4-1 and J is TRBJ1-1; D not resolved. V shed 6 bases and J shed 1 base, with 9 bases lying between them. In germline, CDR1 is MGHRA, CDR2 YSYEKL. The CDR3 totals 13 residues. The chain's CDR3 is CASSARQNTEAFF. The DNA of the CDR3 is TGCGCCAGCAGTGCGAGACAGAACACTGAAGCTTTCTTT.

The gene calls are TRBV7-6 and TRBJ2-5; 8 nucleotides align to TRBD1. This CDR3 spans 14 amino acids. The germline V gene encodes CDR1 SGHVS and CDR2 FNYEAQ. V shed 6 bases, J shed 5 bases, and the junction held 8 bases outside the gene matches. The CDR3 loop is CASSSTGVRETQYF. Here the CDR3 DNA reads TGTGCCAGCAGTTCGACAGGGGTACGGGAGACCCAGTACTTC.

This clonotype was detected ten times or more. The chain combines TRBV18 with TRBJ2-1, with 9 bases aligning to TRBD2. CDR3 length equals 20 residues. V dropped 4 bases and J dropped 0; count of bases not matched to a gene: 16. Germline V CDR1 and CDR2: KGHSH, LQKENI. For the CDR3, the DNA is TGTGCCAGCTCACAATACCCAGCGGGGGGCATACCTAGCTCCTACAATGAGCAGTTCTTC. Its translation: CASSQYPAGGIPSSYNEQFF. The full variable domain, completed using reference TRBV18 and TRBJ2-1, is NAGVMQNPRHLVRRRGQEARLRCSPMKGHSHVYWYRQLPEEGLKFMVYLQKENIIDESGMPKERFSAEFPKEGPSILRIQQVVRGDSAAYFCASSQYPAGGIPSSYNEQFFGPGTRLTVL.

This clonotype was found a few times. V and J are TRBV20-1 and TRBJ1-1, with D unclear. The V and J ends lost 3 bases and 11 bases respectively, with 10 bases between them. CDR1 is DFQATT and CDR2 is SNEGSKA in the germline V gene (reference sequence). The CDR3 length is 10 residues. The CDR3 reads CSARTPVAFF. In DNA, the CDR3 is TGCAGTGCTAGGACCCCTGTCGCTTTCTTT.

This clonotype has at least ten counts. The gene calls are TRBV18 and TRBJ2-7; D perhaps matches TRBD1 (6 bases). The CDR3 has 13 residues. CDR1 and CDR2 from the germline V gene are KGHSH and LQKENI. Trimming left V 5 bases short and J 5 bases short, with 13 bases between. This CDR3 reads CASSWGRENEQYF. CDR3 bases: TGTGCCAGCTCATGGGGGCGCGAAAACGAGCAGTACTTC.

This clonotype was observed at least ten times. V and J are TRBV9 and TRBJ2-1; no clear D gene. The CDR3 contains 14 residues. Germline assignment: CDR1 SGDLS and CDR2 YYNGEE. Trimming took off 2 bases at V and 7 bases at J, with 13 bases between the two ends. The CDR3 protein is CASSVKPYRNEQFF. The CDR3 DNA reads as TGTGCCAGCAGCGTTAAGCCCTACAGAAATGAGCAGTTCTTC.

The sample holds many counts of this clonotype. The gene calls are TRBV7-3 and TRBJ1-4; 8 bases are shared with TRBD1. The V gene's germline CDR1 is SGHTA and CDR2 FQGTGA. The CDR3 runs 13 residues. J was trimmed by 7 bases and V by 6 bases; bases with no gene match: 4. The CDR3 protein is CASSLGQGEKLFF. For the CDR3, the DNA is TGTGCCAGCAGTTTAGGACAGGGTGAAAAACTGTTTTTT.

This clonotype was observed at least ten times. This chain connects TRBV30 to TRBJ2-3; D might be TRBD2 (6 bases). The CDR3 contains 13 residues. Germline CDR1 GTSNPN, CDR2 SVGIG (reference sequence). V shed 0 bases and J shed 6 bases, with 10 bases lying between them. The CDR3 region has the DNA TGTGCCTGGAGTGTTGGAGGGAGGGATACGCAGTATTTT. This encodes CAWSVGGRDTQYF.

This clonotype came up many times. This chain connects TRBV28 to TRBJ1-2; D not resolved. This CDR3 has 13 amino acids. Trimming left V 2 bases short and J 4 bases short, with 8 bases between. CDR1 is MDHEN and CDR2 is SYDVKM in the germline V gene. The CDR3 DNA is TGTGCCAGCAGTTTAAGCATGATCTATGGCTACACCTTC. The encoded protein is CASSLSMIYGYTF.

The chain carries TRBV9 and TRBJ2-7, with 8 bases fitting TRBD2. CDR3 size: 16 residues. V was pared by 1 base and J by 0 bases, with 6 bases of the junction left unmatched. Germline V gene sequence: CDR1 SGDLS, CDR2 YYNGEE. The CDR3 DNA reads TGTGCCAGCAGCGTACCCCCCGGGGGGGCCTCCTACGAGCAGTACTTC. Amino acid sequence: CASSVPPGGASYEQYF.

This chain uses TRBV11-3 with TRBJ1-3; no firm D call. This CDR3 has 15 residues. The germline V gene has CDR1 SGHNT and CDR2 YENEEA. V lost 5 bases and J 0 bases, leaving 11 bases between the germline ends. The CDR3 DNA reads TGTGCCAGCAGCACCAGAAGCCGCTCTGGAAACACCATATATTTT. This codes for CASSTRSRSGNTIYF.

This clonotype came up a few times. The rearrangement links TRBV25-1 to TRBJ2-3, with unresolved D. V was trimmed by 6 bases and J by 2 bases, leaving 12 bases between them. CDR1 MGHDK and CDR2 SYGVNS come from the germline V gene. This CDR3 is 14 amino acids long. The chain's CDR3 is CASSAVRTTDTQYF. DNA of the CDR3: TGTGCCAGCAGCGCAGTCCGGACCACAGATACGCAGTATTTT.

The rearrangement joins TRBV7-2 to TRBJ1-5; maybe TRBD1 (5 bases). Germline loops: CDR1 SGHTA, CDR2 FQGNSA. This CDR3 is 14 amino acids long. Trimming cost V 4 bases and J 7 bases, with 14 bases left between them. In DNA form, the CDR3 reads TGTGCCAGCAGCTCTAACCCGGGGGAACAGCCCCAGCATTTT. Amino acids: CASSSNPGEQPQHF.

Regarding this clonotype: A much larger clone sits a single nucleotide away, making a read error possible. CDR3 in DNA: TGTGCCAGCACCCCTAGCGGGGGCGGCGGGGAGCTGTTTTTT. Translation gives CASTPSGGGGELFF. This chain joins TRBV27 and TRBJ2-2, with 10 positions matching TRBD2. Trimming cost V 7 bases and J 7 bases; bases outside gene matches: 6. The CDR3 contains 14 residues. Germline-derived CDR1 and CDR2 are MNHEY and SMNVEV (reference sequence).

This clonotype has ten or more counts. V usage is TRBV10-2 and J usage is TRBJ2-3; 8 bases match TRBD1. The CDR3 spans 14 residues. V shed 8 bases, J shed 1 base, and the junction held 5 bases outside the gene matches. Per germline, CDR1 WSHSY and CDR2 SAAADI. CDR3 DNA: TGCGCCAGCGCGCAGGGGGCTGGCACAGATACGCAGTATTTT. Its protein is CASAQGAGTDTQYF.

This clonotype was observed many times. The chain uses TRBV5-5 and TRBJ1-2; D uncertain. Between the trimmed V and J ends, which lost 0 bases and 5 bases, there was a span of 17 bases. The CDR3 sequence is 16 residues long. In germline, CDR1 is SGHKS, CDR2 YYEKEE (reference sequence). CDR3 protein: CASSLGAGWAGYGYTF. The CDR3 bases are TGTGCCAGCAGCTTGGGTGCGGGCTGGGCTGGGTATGGCTACACCTTC.

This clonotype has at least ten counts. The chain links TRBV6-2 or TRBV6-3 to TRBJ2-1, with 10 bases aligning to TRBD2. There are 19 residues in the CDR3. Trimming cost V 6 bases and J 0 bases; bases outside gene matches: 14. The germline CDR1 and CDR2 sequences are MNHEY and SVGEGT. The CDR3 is CASRTRSGGEPSSYNEQFF. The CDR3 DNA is TGTGCCAGCAGGACGAGAAGCGGGGGGGAACCGAGCTCCTACAATGAGCAGTTCTTC.